The entry below gives a single T cell receptor (beta chain) sequence along with its context. What antigen it recognizes has not been identified. It has no much larger one-base neighbor in the sample; base qualities were not kept. The sample is drawn from a study of T cell responses to AZD1222 COVID-19 vaccine (dated by TCRdb to 2020 to 2023). Describing the broader study: A total of 233 trial participants underwent TCR sequencing, of whom about 200 received two doses of AZD1222 and some 26 received two doses of the MenACWY control vaccine. Trial participants were enrolled into age subgroups of 18-55, 56-69 and 70-plus years, which contained about 150, 27 and 61 TCR-sequenced participants, respectively. What the work shows at the level of the full study, not this receptor alone: Spike-specific TCR breadth and depth rose significantly after two AZD1222 doses compared with day 0 and with MenACWY recipients. In the small 56-69-year group, the increase in depth fell short of significance, most likely because of low power. Participants were mostly white British and included more females than males, and it was suggested by the authors that clonal diversity may have been underestimated. Vaccine-associated CD4 TCRs spanned the whole spike protein, with dominant responses in regions 160-218 and 743-854. Reportedly, close to half of the unique spike-specific TCRs recognized epitopes lying outside the regions that are mutated in the B.1.351 and B.1.1.7 variants. Conclusions about previously exposed vaccinees were limited because only a handful of AZD1222 recipients were SARS-CoV-2 seropositive at baseline. Because no day 14 peak-response samples were available, repertoires were characterized only after the peak T cell response.

CDR1 LGHDT and CDR2 YNNKEL were looked up in the germline V gene (reference sequence). Trimming removed 3 bases from V and 6 bases from J; the gene matches leave 6 bases unexplained. The CDR3 starts with the cysteine, ends with the phenylalanine, and has 14 residues. The only DNA kept is the CDR3, 42 bases in frame from the first base. Interpreted using the paper, the time point label stands for: about 28 days (+/-7) after the second vaccine dose. AZD1222 recipients given second doses at about 4 weeks or at about 12 weeks were pooled, since spike-specific TCR depth and breadth were not found to differ between the two schedules. The vaccinee samples were drawn from two UK trials, COV001 and COV002, one of which was a single-blind randomized controlled phase 2/3 trial testing AZD1222 (ChAdOx1 nCoV-19) in healthy adults. For TCRbeta chain sequencing, PBMC samples from trial participants were taken at day 0 and at day 28 after the second dose.

The CDR3 regions of human TCRbeta chains were analyzed by immunosequencing. Per the source publication's procedure: TCRs in the repertoires were compared against a reference library of SARS-CoV-2-specific TCRs that had been generated with the MIRA antigen-specificity platform. Breadth meant the fraction of unique TCRs that were SARS-CoV-2-associated, whereas depth meant the fraction of total T cells that were SARS-CoV-2-associated. Using the MIRA data, each spike-specific TCR was assigned both to the spike region to which the TCR was reactive and to a CD4 or CD8 class. Log10-transformed breadth and depth values were compared by one-way ANOVA with Sidak's multiple comparisons tests. TCRdb re-hosts the immuneACCESS table, in-frame sequences only. Its copies lack some clones; in the studies checked, an unresolved V gene accounts for under half of them, and the cause for the rest is not known. That table gives V, J and clone size, and the DNA gave D and trimming. The sample records approximately 140,000 clones, about nine tenths of which are singletons. Roughly 1% of the sample goes to the ten largest clones.

The sequences come from peripheral blood, collected 28 days after the second AZD1222 dose. This receptor was obtained from an adult who received the AZD1222 COVID-19 vaccine. Recombination linked TRBV3-1 (or the pseudogene TRBV3-2) to TRBJ2-7; a stretch of 9 junction bases matches TRBD2. DNA sequence: TGTGCCAGCAGCCATAGCGGGAGCGCCTCCGAGCAGTACTTC. This encodes CASSHSGSASEQYF.